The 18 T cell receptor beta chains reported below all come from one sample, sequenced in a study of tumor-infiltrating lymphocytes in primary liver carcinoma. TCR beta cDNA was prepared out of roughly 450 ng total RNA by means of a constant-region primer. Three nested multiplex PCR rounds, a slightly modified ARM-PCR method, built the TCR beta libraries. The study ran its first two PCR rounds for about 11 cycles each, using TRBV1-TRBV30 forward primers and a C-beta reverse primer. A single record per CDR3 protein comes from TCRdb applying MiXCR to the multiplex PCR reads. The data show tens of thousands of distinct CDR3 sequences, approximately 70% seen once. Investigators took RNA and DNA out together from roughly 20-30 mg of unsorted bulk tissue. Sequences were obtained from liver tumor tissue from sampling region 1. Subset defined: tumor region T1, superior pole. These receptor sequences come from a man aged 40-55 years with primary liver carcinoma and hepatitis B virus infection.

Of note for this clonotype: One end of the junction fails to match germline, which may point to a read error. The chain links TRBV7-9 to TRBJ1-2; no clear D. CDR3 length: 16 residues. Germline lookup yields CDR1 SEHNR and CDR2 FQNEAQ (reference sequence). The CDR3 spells CVSSPEGRLSQYDYTF. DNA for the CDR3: TGTGTCAGCAGTCCCGAGGGCAGGCTGTCCCAGTATGACTACACCTTC.

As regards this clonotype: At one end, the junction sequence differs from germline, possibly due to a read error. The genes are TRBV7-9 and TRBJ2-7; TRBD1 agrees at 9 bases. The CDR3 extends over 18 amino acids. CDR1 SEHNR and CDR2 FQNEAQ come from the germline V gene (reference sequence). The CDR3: CGSSLYGRRDRETCEQYF. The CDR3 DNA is TGTGGCAGCAGCTTATATGGCCGACGGGACAGGGAAACCTGCGAGCAGTACTTC. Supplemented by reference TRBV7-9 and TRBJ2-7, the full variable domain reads DTGVSQNPRHKITKRGQNVTFRCDPISEHNRLYWYRQTLGQGPEFLTYFQNEAQLEKSRLLSDRFSAERPKGSFSTLEIQRTEQGDSAMYLCGSSLYGRRDRETCEQYFGPGTRLTVT.

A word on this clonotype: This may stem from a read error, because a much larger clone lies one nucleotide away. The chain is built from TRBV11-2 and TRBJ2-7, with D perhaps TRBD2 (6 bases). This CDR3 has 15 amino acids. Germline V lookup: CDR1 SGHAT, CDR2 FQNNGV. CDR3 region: CASSSPSGSFREQCF. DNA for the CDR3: TGTGCCAGCAGCTCCCCCTCGGGGAGCTTCCGGGAGCAGTGCTTC.

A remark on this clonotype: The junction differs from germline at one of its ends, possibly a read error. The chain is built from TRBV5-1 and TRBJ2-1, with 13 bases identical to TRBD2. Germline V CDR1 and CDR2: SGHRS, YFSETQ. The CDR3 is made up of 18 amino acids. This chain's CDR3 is CASSSTGLAGAVKNVQFF. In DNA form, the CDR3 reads TGCGCCAGCAGCTCTACCGGACTAGCGGGAGCGGTGAAGAATGTGCAGTTCTTC.

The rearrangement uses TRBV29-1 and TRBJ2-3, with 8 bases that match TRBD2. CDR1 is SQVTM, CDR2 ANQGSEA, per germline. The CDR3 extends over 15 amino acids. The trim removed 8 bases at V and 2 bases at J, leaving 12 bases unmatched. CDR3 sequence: CSISVTSVFTDTQYF. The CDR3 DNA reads TGCAGCATTTCCGTGACTAGCGTATTCACAGATACGCAGTATTTT.

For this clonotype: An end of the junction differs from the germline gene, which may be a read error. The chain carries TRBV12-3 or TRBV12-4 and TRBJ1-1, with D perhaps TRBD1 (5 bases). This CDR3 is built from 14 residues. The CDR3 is CANSPGPGSTEVFF. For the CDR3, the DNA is TGTGCCAACAGTCCGGGACCGGGAAGCACTGAAGTTTTCTTT.

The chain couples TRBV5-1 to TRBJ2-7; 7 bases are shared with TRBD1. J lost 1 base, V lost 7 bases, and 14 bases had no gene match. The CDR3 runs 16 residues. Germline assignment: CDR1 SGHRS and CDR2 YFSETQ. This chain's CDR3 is CASGREQGIRSYEQYF. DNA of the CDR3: TGCGCCAGCGGCCGTGAACAGGGGATTAGATCCTACGAGCAGTACTTC.

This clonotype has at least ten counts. The CDR3 spells CASSTGTSGKVFGGELFF. The DNA for the CDR3 is TGTGCCAGCAGTACCGGGACTAGCGGGAAAGTTTTCGGCGGGGAGCTGTTTTTT. V and J are TRBV28 and TRBJ2-2, with 13 bases fitting TRBD2. V was clipped by 5 bases and J by 7 bases; unmatched bases: 13. Germline V CDR1 and CDR2: MDHEN, SYDVKM. The CDR3 contains 18 residues.

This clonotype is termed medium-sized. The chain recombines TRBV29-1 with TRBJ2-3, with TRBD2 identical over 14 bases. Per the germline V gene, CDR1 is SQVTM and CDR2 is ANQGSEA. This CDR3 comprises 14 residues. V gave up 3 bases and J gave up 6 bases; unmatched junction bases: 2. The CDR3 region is CSVEGLAGVDTQYF. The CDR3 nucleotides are TGCAGCGTTGAGGGACTAGCGGGAGTGGATACGCAGTATTTT.

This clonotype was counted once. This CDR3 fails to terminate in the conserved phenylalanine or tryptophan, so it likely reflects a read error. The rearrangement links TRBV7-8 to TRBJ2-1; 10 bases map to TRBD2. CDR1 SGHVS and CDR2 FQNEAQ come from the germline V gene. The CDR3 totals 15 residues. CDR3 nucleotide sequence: TGTGCCGGCAGCCCAGGACTAGCGGATTGCAATGAGCAGTTCTAC. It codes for CAGSPGLADCNEQFY.

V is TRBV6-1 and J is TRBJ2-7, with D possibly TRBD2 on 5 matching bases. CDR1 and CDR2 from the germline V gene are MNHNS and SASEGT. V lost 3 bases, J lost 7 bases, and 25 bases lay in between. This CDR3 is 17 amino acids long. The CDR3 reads CASSDWLSPHHEGEQYF. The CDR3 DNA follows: TGTGCCAGCAGTGATTGGTTAAGCCCCCACCACGAGGGTGAGCAGTACTTC.

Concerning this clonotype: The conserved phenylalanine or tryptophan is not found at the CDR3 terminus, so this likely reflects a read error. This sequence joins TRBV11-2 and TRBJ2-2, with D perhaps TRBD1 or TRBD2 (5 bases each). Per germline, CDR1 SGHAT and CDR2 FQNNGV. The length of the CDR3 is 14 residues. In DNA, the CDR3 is TGTATCAGCAGCTTAATGGGGGTATCCGGGGAGCTGTTTTCT. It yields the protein CISSLMGVSGELFS.

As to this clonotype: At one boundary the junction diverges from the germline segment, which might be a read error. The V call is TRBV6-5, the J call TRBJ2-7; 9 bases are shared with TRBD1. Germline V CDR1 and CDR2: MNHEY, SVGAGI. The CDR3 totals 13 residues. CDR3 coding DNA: TGTGCCAACAGTGTTTCACAGGGGGCGAAACAGTACTTC. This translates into CANSVSQGAKQYF.

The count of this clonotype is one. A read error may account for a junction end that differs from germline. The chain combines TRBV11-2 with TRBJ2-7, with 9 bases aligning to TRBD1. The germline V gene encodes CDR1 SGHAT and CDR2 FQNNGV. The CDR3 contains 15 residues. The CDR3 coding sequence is TGTGCCAGCAGCCAAGGGACAGGGATAACCTACGAGCAGCATTTC. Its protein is CASSQGTGITYEQHF.

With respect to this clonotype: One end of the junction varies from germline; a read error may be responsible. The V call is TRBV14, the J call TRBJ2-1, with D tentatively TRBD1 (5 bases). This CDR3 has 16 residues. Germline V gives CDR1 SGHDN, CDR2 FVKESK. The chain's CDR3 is CANSASGDSSYNEQFF. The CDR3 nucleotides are TGTGCCAACAGCGCGTCAGGAGACAGCTCCTACAATGAGCAGTTCTTT.

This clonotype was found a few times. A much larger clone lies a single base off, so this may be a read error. The CDR3 spells CSAGNGRLYNEQFF. The CDR3 DNA follows: TGCAGTGCCGGCAACGGGAGATTGTACAATGAGCAGTTCTTC. The chain is built from TRBV20-1 and TRBJ2-1, with D perhaps TRBD2 (6 bases). From germline, CDR1 is DFQATT and CDR2 SNEGSKA (reference sequence). This CDR3 is 14 amino acids long. V was pared by 6 bases and J by 4 bases, with 16 bases between.

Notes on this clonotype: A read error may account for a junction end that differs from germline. CDR3 in DNA: TGCGCGAGCAGCCAAGACCGCGGGGGATTAGAAGCTCTCTTT. Its translation: CASSQDRGGLEALF. This sequence joins TRBV4-1 and TRBJ1-1; D is perhaps TRBD1 (5 bases). The CDR3 length is 14 residues. The germline V gene encodes CDR1 MGHRA and CDR2 YSYEKL.

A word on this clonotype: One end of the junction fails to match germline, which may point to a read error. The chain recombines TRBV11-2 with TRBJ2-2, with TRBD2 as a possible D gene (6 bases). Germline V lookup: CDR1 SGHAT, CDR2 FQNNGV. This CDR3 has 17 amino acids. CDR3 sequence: CTSSLALGGASTGELFF. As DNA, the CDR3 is TGTACCAGTAGCTTAGCATTAGGAGGGGCGAGCACCGGAGAGCTGTTTTTT.